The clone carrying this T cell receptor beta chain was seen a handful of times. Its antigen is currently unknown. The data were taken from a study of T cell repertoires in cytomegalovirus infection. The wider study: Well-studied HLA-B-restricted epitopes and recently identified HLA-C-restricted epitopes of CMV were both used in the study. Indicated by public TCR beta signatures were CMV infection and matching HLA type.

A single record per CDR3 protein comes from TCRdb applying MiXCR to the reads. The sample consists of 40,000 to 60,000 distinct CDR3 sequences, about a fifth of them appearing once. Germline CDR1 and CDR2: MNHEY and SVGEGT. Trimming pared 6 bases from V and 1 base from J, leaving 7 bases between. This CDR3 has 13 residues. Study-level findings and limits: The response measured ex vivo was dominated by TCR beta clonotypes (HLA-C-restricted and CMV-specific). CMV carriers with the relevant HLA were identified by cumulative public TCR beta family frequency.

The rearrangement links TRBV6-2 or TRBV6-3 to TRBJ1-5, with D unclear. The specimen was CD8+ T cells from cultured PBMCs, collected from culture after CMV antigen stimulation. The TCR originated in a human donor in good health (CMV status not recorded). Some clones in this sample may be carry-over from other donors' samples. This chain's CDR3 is CASRPDSNQPQHF. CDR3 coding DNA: TGTGCCAGCAGGCCAGACAGCAATCAGCCCCAGCATTTT.